This TCR beta chain is drawn from a study of radiotherapy plus CTLA-4 blockade in lung cancer. As regards this clone: The junction and the germline gene differ at one end; a read error may be behind it.

The method was immunoSEQ multiplex PCR; TCRdb's version includes in-frame clones alone and lacks a portion of them. The sample consists of about 45,000 clones, 50% to 70% of them appearing once. Sample: peripheral blood, taken from a patient treated with radiotherapy plus ipilimumab. The sequence was obtained from a human donor with non-small cell lung cancer who had a partial response to radiotherapy plus ipilimumab.

The chain's CDR3 is CATSRDTSYERYF. The CDR3 coding sequence is TGTGCCACCAGCAGGGACACCTCCTACGAGCGGTACTTC. The V gene is TRBV15, the J gene TRBJ2-7; possibly TRBD1 for D (5 bases). The CDR3 sequence is 13 residues long. The germline CDR1 and CDR2 sequences are LNHNV and YYDKDF (reference sequence). The full variable domain, rest sourced from reference TRBV15 and TRBJ2-7, is DAMVIQNPRYQVTQFGKPVTLSCSQTLNHNVMYWYQQKSSQAPKLLFHYYDKDFNNEADTPDNFQSRRPNTSFCFLDIRSPGLGDTAMYLCATSRDTSYERYFGPGTRLTVT.